The rows below give T cell receptor beta chains drawn from one sample of a study of T cell responses to AZD1222 COVID-19 vaccine. Sequenced by immunoSEQ multiplex PCR; TCRdb stores in-frame clones only, minus some. The profile shows 160,000 or so clones, more than 90% of them singletons. The sequenced sample was peripheral blood, obtained 28 days after the second AZD1222 dose. These receptors were collected from an adult who received the AZD1222 COVID-19 vaccine. The CDR3 runs from the conserved cysteine through the conserved F or W. D genes are given only for firm matches.

j_gene | v_gene | d_gene | CDR3nt | CDR3aa
TRBJ2-3 | TRBV18 | - | TGTGCCAGCTCACCGACAGATACGCAGTATTTT | CASSPTDTQYF
TRBJ2-1 | TRBV30 | TRBD2 | TGTGCCTGGAGGCCGACTAGCCTCAATGAGCAGTTCTTC | CAWRPTSLNEQFF
TRBJ1-6 | TRBV7-9 | - | TGTGCCAGCAGCTACGACAATCCCCTCCACTTT | CASSYDNPLHF
TRBJ1-4 | TRBV30 | TRBD1 | TGTGCCTGTCCGGGACAGGGAAATGAAAAACTGTTTTTT | CACPGQGNEKLFF
TRBJ1-5 | TRBV19 | - | TGTGCCAGTAGTATTGTCAATGGGGGGCAACAGCCCCAGCATTTT | CASSIVNGGQQPQHF
TRBJ1-5 | TRBV7-8 | - | TGTGCCAGCAGCCATCCGCAGGGAGCCCAGCCCCAGCATTTT | CASSHPQGAQPQHF
TRBJ2-1 | TRBV11-1 | - | TGTGCCAGCAGAACGTACCGCGATGAGCAGTTCTTC | CASRTYRDEQFF
TRBJ2-1 | TRBV18 | - | TGTGCCAGCTCACCACAGGCAGGGTACAATGAGCAGTTCTTC | CASSPQAGYNEQFF
TRBJ1-1 | TRBV5-5 | - | TGTGCCAGCAGCTTGAAGAACACTGAAGCTTTCTTT | CASSLKNTEAFF
TRBJ2-1 | TRBV30 | TRBD1 | TGTGCCTGTTGGGGGACAGGGCCTTACAATGAGCAGTTCTTC | CACWGTGPYNEQFF